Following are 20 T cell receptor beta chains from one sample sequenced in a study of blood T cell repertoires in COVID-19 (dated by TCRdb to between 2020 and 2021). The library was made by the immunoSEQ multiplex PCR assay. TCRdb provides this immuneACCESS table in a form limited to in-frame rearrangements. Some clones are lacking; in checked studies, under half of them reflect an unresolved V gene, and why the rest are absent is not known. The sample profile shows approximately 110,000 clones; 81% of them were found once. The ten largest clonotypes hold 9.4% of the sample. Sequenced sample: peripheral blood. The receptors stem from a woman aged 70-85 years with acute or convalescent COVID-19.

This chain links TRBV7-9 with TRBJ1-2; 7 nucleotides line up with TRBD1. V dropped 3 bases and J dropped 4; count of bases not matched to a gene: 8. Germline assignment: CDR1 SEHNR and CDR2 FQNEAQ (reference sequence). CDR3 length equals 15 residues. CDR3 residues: CASSLSTGVGYGYTF. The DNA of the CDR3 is TGTGCCAGCAGCTTGTCAACAGGGGTTGGCTATGGCTACACCTTC. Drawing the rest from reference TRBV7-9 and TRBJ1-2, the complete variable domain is DTGVSQNPRHKITKRGQNVTFRCDPISEHNRLYWYRQTLGQGPEFLTYFQNEAQLEKSRLLSDRFSAERPKGSFSTLEIQRTEQGDSAMYLCASSLSTGVGYGYTFGSGTRLTVV.

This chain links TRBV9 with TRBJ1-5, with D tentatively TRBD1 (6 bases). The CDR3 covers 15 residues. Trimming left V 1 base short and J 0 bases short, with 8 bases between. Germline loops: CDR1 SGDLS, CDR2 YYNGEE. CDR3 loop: CASSVTGNSNQPQHF. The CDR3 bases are TGTGCCAGCAGCGTAACAGGGAATAGCAATCAGCCCCAGCATTTT.

This CDR3 is CASSLTPRGLAGAGANVLTF. CDR3 nucleotides: TGCGCCAGCAGCTTGACCCCTAGAGGACTAGCGGGAGCTGGGGCCAACGTCCTGACTTTC. The chain recombines TRBV5-1 with TRBJ2-6; the match to TRBD2 covers 13 bases. Losses at the gene ends were 1 base for V and 2 bases for J; bases not matched to a gene: 9. Germline V gene lookup returns CDR1 SGHRS and CDR2 YFSETQ. The CDR3 is made up of 20 amino acids.

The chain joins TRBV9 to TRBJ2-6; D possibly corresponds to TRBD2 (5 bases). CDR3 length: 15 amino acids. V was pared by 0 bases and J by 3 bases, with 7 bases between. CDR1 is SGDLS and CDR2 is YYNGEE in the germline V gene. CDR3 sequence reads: CASSVGGLGANVLTF. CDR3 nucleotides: TGTGCCAGCAGCGTAGGAGGGCTTGGGGCCAACGTCCTGACTTTC.

CDR3 sequence: CASSQELAGSTYEQYF. In DNA, the CDR3 is TGTGCCAGCAGCCAAGAACTAGCGGGTTCCACCTACGAGCAGTACTTC. V is TRBV4-2 and J is TRBJ2-7, with TRBD2 matching over 9 bases. V shed 0 bases and J 2 bases; nucleotides not matched to a gene: 5. The CDR3 consists of 16 residues. The V gene's germline CDR1 is LGHNA and CDR2 YNFKEQ.

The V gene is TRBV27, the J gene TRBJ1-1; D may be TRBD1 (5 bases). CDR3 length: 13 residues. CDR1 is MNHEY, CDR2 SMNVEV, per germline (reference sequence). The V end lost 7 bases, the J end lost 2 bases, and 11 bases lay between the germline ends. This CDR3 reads CASTGGLNTEAFF. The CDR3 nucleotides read TGTGCCAGCACGGGGGGATTAAACACTGAAGCTTTCTTT.

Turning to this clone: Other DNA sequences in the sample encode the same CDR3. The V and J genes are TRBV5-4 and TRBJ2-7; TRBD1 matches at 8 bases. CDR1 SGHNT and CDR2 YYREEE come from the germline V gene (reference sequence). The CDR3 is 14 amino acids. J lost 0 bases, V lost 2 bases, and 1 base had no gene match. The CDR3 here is CASSFGQGSYEQYF. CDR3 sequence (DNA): TGTGCCAGCAGCTTTGGACAGGGCTCCTACGAGCAGTACTTC.

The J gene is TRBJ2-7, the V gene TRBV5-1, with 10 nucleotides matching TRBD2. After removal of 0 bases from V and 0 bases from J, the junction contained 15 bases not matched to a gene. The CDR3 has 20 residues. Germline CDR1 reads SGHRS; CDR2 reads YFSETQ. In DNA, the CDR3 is TGCGCCAGCAGCTTGGTGGGGGAGTCTAGCGGGGGCAGAAGCTCCTACGAGCAGTACTTC. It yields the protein CASSLVGESSGGRSSYEQYF.

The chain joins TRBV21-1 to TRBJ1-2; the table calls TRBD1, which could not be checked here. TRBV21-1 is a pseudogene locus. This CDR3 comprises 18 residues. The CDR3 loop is CASSKVATGQLSGYGYTF. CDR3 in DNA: TGTGCCAGCAGCAAAGTGGCGACAGGCCAACTTTCGGGCTATGGCTACACCTTC.

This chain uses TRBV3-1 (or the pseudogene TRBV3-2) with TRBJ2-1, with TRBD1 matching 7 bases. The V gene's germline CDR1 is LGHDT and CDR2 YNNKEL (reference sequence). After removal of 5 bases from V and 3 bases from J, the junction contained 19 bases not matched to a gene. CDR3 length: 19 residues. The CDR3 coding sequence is TGTGCCAGCAGCTCCCTGGGGGCCTCAACCGGGACAGACTACAATGAGCAGTTCTTC. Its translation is CASSSLGASTGTDYNEQFF.

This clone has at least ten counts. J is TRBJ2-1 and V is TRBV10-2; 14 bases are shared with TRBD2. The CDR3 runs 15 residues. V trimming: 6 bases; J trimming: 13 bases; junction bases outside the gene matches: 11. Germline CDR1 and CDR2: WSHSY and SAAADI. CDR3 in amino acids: CASSPTGTSGSTQFF. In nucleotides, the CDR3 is TGCGCCAGCAGCCCCACCGGGACTAGCGGGAGTACCCAGTTCTTC.

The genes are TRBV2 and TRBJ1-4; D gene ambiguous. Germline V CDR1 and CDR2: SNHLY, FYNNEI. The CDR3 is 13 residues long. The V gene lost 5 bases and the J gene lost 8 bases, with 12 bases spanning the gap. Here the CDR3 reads CASSRDTWEKLFF. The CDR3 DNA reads TGTGCCAGCAGTCGGGATACTTGGGAAAAACTGTTTTTT.

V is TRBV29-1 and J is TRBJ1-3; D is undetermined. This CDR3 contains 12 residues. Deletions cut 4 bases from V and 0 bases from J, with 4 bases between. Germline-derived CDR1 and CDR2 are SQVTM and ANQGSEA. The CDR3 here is CSVVGSGNTIYF. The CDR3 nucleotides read TGCAGCGTTGTCGGCTCTGGAAACACCATATATTTT.

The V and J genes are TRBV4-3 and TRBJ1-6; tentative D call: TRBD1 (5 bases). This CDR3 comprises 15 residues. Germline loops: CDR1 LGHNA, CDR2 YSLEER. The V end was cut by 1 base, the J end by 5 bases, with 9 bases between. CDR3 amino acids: CASSQVTRDNSPLHF. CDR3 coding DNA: TGCGCCAGCAGCCAAGTAACCAGGGATAATTCACCCCTCCACTTT.

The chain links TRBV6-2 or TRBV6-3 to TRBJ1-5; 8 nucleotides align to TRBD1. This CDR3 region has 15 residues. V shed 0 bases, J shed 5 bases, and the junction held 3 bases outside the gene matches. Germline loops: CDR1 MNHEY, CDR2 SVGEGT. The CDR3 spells CASSYSGRGHQPQHF. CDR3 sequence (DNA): TGTGCCAGCAGTTACTCGGGCAGGGGGCATCAGCCCCAGCATTTT.

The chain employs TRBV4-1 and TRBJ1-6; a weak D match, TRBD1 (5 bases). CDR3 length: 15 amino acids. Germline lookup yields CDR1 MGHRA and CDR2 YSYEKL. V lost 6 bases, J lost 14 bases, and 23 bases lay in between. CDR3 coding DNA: TGCGCCAGCAGTTCGGGAGGCGACATGGGGGGAACCCTCCACTTT. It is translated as CASSSGGDMGGTLHF.

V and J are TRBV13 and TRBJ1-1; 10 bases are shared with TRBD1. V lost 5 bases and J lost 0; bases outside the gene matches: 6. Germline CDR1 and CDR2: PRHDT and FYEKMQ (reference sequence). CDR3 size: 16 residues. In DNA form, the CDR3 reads TGTGCCAGCAGCAGAGACAGGGGGCCCATGAACACTGAAGCTTTCTTT. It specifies CASSRDRGPMNTEAFF. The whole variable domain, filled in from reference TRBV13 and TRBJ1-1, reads AAGVIQSPRHLIKEKRETATLKCYPIPRHDTVYWYQQGPGQDPQFLISFYEKMQSDKGSIPDRFSAQQFSDYHSELNMSSLELGDSALYFCASSRDRGPMNTEAFFGQGTRLTVV.

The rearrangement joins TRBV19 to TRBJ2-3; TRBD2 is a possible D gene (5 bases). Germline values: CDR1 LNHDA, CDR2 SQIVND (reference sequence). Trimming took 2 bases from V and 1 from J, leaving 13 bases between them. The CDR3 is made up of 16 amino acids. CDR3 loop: CASSIPGRTGTDTQYF. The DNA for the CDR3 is TGTGCCAGTAGTATACCGGGAAGAACAGGCACAGATACGCAGTATTTT.

As DNA, the CDR3 is TGTGCCAGTAGTATTAGCCGGCGAGGACAGGCGAAAGCTTTCTTT. Translated: CASSISRRGQAKAFF. V and J are TRBV19 and TRBJ1-1; TRBD1 aligns across 7 bases. Germline lookup yields CDR1 LNHDA and CDR2 SQIVND (reference sequence). V shed 3 bases, J shed 9 bases, and the junction held 13 bases outside the gene matches. The length of the CDR3 is 15 residues.

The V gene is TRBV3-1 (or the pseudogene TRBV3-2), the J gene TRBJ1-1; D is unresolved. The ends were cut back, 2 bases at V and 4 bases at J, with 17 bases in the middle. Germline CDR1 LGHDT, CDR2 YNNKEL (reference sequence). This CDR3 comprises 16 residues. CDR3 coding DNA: TGTGCCAGCAGCCAACGAACCTACGAACGGGGCACTGAAGCTTTCTTT. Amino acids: CASSQRTYERGTEAFF.